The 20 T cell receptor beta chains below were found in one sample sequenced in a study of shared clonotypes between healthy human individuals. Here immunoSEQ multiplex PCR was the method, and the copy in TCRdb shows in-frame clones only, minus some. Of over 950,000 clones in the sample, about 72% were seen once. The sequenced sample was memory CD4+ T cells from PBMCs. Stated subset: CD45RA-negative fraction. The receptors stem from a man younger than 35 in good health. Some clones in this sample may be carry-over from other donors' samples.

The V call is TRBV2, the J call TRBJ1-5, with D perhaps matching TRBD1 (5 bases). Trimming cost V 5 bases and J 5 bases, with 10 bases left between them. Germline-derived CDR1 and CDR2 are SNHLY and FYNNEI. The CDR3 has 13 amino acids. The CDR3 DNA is TGTGCCAGCAGTCCCACAGGTCATCAGCCCCAGCATTTT. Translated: CASSPTGHQPQHF.

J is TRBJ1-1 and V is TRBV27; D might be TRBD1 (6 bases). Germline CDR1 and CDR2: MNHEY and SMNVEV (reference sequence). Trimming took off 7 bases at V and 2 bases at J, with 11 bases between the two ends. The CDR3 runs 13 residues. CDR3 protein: CASTRGRNTEAFF. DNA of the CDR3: TGTGCCAGCACCAGGGGCCGCAACACTGAAGCTTTCTTT.

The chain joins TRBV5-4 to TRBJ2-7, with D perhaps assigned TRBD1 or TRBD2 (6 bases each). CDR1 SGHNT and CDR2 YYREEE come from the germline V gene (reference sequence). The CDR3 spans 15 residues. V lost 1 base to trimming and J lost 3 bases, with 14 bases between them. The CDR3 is CASSLRRGTGYEQYF. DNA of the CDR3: TGTGCCAGCAGCTTGAGGAGGGGGACGGGCTACGAGCAGTACTTC.

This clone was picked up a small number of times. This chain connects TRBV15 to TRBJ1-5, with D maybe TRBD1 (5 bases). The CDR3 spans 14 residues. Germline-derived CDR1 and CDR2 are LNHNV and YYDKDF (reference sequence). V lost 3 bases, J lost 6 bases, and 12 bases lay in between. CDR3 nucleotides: TGTGCCACCAGCAGGGACCGGGACGGTCAGCCCCAGCATTTT. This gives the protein CATSRDRDGQPQHF.

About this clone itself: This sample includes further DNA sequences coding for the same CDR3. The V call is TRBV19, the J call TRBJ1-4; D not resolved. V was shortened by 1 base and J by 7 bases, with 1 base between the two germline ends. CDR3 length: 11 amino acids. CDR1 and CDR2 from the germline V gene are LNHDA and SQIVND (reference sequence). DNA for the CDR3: TGTGCCAGTAGTATAGGTGAAAAACTGTTTTTT. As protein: CASSIGEKLFF. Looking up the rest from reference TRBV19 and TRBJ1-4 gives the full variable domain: DGGITQSPKYLFRKEGQNVTLSCEQNLNHDAMYWYRQDPGQGLRLIYYSQIVNDFQKGDIAEGYSVSREKKESFPLTVTSAQKNPTAFYLCASSIGEKLFFGSGTQLSVL.

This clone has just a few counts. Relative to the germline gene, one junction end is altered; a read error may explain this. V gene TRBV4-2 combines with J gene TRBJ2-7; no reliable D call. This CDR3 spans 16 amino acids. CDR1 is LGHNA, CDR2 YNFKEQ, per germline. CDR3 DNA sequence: TGTGCCAGCAGCCAAGATAGCTCATTTAGGTCCTCCGAGCAGTACTTC. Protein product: CASSQDSSFRSSEQYF.

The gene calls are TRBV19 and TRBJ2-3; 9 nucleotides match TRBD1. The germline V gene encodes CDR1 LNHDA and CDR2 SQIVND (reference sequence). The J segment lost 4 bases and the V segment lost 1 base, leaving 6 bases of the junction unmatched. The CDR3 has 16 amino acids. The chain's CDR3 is CASSIGTGEAADTQYF. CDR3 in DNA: TGTGCCAGTAGTATAGGGACAGGGGAGGCTGCAGATACGCAGTATTTT.

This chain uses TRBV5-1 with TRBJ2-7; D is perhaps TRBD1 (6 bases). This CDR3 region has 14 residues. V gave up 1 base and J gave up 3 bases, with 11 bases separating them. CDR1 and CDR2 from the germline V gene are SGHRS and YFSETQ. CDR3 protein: CASSLRQANYEQYF. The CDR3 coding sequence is TGCGCCAGCAGCTTGAGACAGGCGAACTACGAGCAGTACTTC.

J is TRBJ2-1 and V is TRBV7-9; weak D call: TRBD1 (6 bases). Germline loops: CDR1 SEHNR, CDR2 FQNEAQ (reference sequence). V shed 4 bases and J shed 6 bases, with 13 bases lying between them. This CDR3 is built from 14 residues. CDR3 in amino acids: CASSSQGGLNEQFF. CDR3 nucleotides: TGTGCCAGCAGCTCCCAAGGGGGTCTCAATGAGCAGTTCTTC.

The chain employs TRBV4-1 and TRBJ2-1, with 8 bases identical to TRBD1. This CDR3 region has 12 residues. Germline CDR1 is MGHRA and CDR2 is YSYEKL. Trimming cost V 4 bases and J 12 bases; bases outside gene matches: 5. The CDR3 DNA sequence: TGCGCCAGCAGCCGGACAGGGTCTGGGCAGTTCTTC. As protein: CASSRTGSGQFF.

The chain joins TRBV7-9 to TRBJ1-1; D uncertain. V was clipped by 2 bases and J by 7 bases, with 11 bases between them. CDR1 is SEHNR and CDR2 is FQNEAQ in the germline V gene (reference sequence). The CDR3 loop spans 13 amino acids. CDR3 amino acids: CASSLLTDFEAFF. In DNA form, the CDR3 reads TGTGCCAGCAGCTTATTAACAGATTTTGAAGCTTTCTTT.

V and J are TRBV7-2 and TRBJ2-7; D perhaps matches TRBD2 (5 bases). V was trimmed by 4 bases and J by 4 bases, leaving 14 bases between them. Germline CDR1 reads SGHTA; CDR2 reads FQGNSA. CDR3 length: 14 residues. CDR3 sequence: CASSSARAYYEQYF. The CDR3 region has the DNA TGTGCCAGCAGCTCAGCGCGGGCCTATTACGAGCAGTACTTC.

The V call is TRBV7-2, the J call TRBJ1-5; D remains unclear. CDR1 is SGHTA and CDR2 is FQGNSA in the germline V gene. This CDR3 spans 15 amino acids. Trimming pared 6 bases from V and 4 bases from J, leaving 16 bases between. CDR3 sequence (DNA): TGTGCCAGCAGTTACACGGGTAGTTGGAATCAGCCCCAGCATTTT. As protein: CASSYTGSWNQPQHF.

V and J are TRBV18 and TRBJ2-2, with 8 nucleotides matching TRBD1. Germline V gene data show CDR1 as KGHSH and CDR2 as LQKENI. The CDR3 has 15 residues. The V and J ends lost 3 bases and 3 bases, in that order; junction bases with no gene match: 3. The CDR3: CASSPYRGDTGELFF. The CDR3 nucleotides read TGTGCCAGCTCACCCTACAGGGGGGACACCGGGGAGCTGTTTTTT.

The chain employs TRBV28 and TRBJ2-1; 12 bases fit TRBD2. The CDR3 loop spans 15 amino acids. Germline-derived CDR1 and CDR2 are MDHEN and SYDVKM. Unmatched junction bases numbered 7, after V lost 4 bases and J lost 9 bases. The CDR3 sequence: CASSSASGRAGEQFF. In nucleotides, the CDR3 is TGTGCCAGCAGTTCTGCTAGCGGGAGGGCGGGTGAGCAGTTCTTC.

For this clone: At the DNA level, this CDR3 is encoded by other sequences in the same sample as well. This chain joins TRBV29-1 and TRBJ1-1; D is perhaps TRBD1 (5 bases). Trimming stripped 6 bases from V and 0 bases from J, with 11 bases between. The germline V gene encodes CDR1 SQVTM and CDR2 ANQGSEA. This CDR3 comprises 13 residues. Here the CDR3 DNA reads TGCAGCGTAGCATGGGGGATGAACACTGAAGCTTTCTTT. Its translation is CSVAWGMNTEAFF.

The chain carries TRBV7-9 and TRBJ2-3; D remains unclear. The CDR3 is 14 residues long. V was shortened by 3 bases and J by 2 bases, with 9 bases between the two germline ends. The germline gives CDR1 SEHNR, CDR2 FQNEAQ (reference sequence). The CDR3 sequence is CASSFRPSTDTQYF. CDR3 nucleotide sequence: TGTGCCAGCAGCTTTAGACCCTCCACAGATACGCAGTATTTT.

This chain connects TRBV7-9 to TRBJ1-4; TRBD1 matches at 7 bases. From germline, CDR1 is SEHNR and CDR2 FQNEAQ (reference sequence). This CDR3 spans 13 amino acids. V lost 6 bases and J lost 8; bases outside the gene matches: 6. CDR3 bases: TGTGCCAGCAGTAGGGGGCTCTACGAAAAACTGTTTTTT. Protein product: CASSRGLYEKLFF. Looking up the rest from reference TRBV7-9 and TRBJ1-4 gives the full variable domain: DTGVSQNPRHKITKRGQNVTFRCDPISEHNRLYWYRQTLGQGPEFLTYFQNEAQLEKSRLLSDRFSAERPKGSFSTLEIQRTEQGDSAMYLCASSRGLYEKLFFGSGTQLSVL.

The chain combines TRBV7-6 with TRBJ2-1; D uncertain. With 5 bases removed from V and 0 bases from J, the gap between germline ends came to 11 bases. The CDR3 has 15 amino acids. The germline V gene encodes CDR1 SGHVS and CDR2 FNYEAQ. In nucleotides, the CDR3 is TGTGCCAGCAGCCGTTCATTCTCCTCCTACAATGAGCAGTTCTTC. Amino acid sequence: CASSRSFSSYNEQFF. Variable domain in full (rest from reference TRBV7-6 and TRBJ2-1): GAGVSQSPRYKVTKRGQDVALRCDPISGHVSLYWYRQALGQGPEFLTYFNYEAQQDKSGLPNDRFSAERPEGSISTLTIQRTEQRDSAMYRCASSRSFSSYNEQFFGPGTRLTVL.

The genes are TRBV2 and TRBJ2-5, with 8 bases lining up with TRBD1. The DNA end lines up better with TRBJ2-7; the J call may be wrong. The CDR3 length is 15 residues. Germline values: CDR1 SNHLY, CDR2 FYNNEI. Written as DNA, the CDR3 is TGTGCCAGCAGTGACGGACAGGGAGACTCCTACGAGCAGTACTTC. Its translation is CASSDGQGDSYEQYF.